A selection of T cell receptor beta chains follows, all from one sample in a study of vaccination and CD4 T cells after COVID-19. These receptors have no known antigen. TCRdb re-called the PCR reads with MiXCR, one entry per CDR3 protein. The profile shows some 11,000 distinct CDR3 sequences, 76% of them singletons. Sample: CD4+ T cells from blood, cultured in vitro. Source of these receptors: a human donor who had recovered from COVID-19. CDR3s include the opening cysteine and the closing phenylalanine or tryptophan. Fields, in order: CDR3 DNA, CDR3 protein, D gene, V gene, clone size, J gene. The D gene is left open where the match is weak. Some rows have no size entry. The others give once, few or many, or a class for an expanded clone.

CDR3nt: TGCAGTGCTAGACCTGGGTGGGGAGATACGCAGTATTTT
CDR3aa: CSARPGWGDTQYF
d_gene: -
v_gene: TRBV20-1
abundance: few
j_gene: TRBJ2-3

CDR3nt: TGTGCCAGCAAGGTGGGGGGAGCCACTGAAGCTTTCTTT
CDR3aa: CASKVGGATEAFF
d_gene: -
v_gene: TRBV28
abundance: few
j_gene: TRBJ1-1

CDR3nt: TGTGCCAGTATCTCGGGGCTTGAAGCTTTCTTT
CDR3aa: CASISGLEAFF
d_gene: -
v_gene: TRBV19
abundance: -
j_gene: TRBJ1-1

CDR3nt: TGCAGTGCTAAGACAGTCGATAGCAATCAGCCCCAGCATTTT
CDR3aa: CSAKTVDSNQPQHF
d_gene: -
v_gene: TRBV20-1
abundance: few
j_gene: TRBJ1-5

CDR3nt: TGTGCCAGCAGCTCCAGGGAGCGATCTGGGGCCAACGTCCTGACTTTC
CDR3aa: CASSSRERSGANVLTF
d_gene: -
v_gene: TRBV7-6
abundance: -
j_gene: TRBJ2-6

CDR3nt: TGCAGTGCTAGAGTTACAACCTCTGGGGCCAACGTCCTGACTTTC
CDR3aa: CSARVTTSGANVLTF
d_gene: -
v_gene: TRBV20-1
abundance: -
j_gene: TRBJ2-6

CDR3nt: TGTGCCAGCAGTTTCGAAGGGTTCGTACTCGACACCGGGGAGCTGTTTTTT
CDR3aa: CASSFEGFVLDTGELFF
d_gene: -
v_gene: TRBV27
abundance: once
j_gene: TRBJ2-2

CDR3nt: TGTGCTAGCAGTGTGGCGAACACCGGGGAGCTGTTTTTT
CDR3aa: CASSVANTGELFF
d_gene: -
v_gene: TRBV7-7
abundance: -
j_gene: TRBJ2-2

CDR3nt: TGTGCCAGCTTGAGCGGGAGGGCCTTCTACGAGCAGTACTTC
CDR3aa: CASLSGRAFYEQYF
d_gene: TRBD2
v_gene: TRBV6-2/TRBV6-3
abundance: -
j_gene: TRBJ2-7

CDR3nt: TGCAGTGCTAGGATTGGTAGCGGGAGGACAGAGACCCAGTACTTC
CDR3aa: CSARIGSGRTETQYF
d_gene: TRBD2
v_gene: TRBV20-1
abundance: -
j_gene: TRBJ2-5

CDR3nt: TGTGCCAGTATGAACTTGGGGAAATGGAGCAATCAGCCCCAGCATTTT
CDR3aa: CASMNLGKWSNQPQHF
d_gene: -
v_gene: TRBV19
abundance: -
j_gene: TRBJ1-5

CDR3nt: TGTGCCAGCAGTTACGGCCGGCAGCGGGGCAATCAGCCCCAGCATTTT
CDR3aa: CASSYGRQRGNQPQHF
d_gene: -
v_gene: TRBV6-2/TRBV6-3
abundance: -
j_gene: TRBJ1-5

CDR3nt: TGTGCCTGGAGTGTGGACAGACTCTTC
CDR3aa: CAWSVDRLF
d_gene: -
v_gene: TRBV30
abundance: -
j_gene: TRBJ1-2

CDR3nt: TGTGCCACCAGCGGACAGGGGGCAGACACCGGGGAGCTGTTTTTT
CDR3aa: CATSGQGADTGELFF
d_gene: TRBD1
v_gene: TRBV15
abundance: few
j_gene: TRBJ2-2

CDR3nt: TGTGCCACCAGTGATGCGGGACGCCCGACGGAGTTCCAGTACTTC
CDR3aa: CATSDAGRPTEFQYF
d_gene: -
v_gene: TRBV24-1
abundance: -
j_gene: TRBJ2-5

CDR3nt: TGCAGTGCTACGGGACTAGCGGGAGGGCCTGGCCAGGAGACCCAGTACTTC
CDR3aa: CSATGLAGGPGQETQYF
d_gene: TRBD2
v_gene: TRBV20-1
abundance: -
j_gene: TRBJ2-5

CDR3nt: TGTGCCAGCAGCCCCATCGGGGGCTCCTACGAGCAGTACTTC
CDR3aa: CASSPIGGSYEQYF
d_gene: -
v_gene: TRBV7-3
abundance: -
j_gene: TRBJ2-7

CDR3nt: TGTGCCAGCAGTTCGGTGGGGAACCTGGGGACTGAAGCTTTCTTT
CDR3aa: CASSSVGNLGTEAFF
d_gene: -
v_gene: TRBV27
abundance: -
j_gene: TRBJ1-1

CDR3nt: TGTGCCAGCAGTTACGGGGGATCAGGCAGCTATGGCTACACCTTC
CDR3aa: CASSYGGSGSYGYTF
d_gene: -
v_gene: TRBV6-5
abundance: -
j_gene: TRBJ1-2

CDR3nt: TGTGCCAGCAGTTTATTTGTGACTTCCCCCGGGGAGCTGTTTTTT
CDR3aa: CASSLFVTSPGELFF
d_gene: -
v_gene: TRBV27
abundance: -
j_gene: TRBJ2-2

CDR3nt: TGCAGTGCCCTGACGGGCGGGCGAGACACCGGGGAGCTGTTTTTT
CDR3aa: CSALTGGRDTGELFF
d_gene: -
v_gene: TRBV20-1
abundance: -
j_gene: TRBJ2-2

CDR3nt: TGTGCCAGCAGTTACAGAAGGACTAGCGGGAGATCGAATGAGCAGTTCTTC
CDR3aa: CASSYRRTSGRSNEQFF
d_gene: TRBD2
v_gene: TRBV27
abundance: -
j_gene: TRBJ2-1

CDR3nt: TGTGCCAGCAGTCCCGGGACAGGGAATTGGGCCTATAATTCACCCCTCCACTTT
CDR3aa: CASSPGTGNWAYNSPLHF
d_gene: TRBD1
v_gene: TRBV27
abundance: few
j_gene: TRBJ1-6

CDR3nt: TGTGCCAGTAAGGGACGAGGGGACTCTAGCACAGATACGCAGTATTTT
CDR3aa: CASKGRGDSSTDTQYF
d_gene: -
v_gene: TRBV19
abundance: once
j_gene: TRBJ2-3

CDR3nt: TGTGCCAGCAGCCCCGAGACAGGGTTTGGCTACACCTTC
CDR3aa: CASSPETGFGYTF
d_gene: TRBD1
v_gene: TRBV7-2
abundance: few
j_gene: TRBJ1-2

CDR3nt: TGTGCCAGCAGGGGCTGGGACAGGGTGAACACCGGGGAGCTGTTTTTT
CDR3aa: CASRGWDRVNTGELFF
d_gene: TRBD1
v_gene: TRBV6-1
abundance: -
j_gene: TRBJ2-2

CDR3nt: TGCAGTGCTAGAGATTGGGGGAACACCATATATTTT
CDR3aa: CSARDWGNTIYF
d_gene: -
v_gene: TRBV20-1
abundance: -
j_gene: TRBJ1-3

CDR3nt: TGTGCCAGCAAATCGTATGGGGAGATCTATGGCTACACCTTC
CDR3aa: CASKSYGEIYGYTF
d_gene: -
v_gene: TRBV6-1
abundance: -
j_gene: TRBJ1-2

CDR3nt: TGTGCCAGCAGTTACTCGTTGCTAGCGGGAGGAGAGACCCAGTACTTC
CDR3aa: CASSYSLLAGGETQYF
d_gene: TRBD2
v_gene: TRBV6-5
abundance: -
j_gene: TRBJ2-5

CDR3nt: TGTGCCACCCGCGGGGGAGTCAGCACAGATACGCAGTATTTT
CDR3aa: CATRGGVSTDTQYF
d_gene: TRBD2
v_gene: TRBV24-1
abundance: -
j_gene: TRBJ2-3

CDR3nt: TGTGCCAGCAGTGACGGGACAGTAGCTTACGAGCAGTACTTC
CDR3aa: CASSDGTVAYEQYF
d_gene: TRBD1
v_gene: TRBV6-1
abundance: -
j_gene: TRBJ2-7